This entry lists 21 T cell receptor beta chains sequenced from one sample in a study of neurological immune-mediated disorders. TCRdb fed the 5' RACE reads into MiXCR, producing one record per CDR3 protein. The sample yields just over 95,000 distinct CDR3 sequences, 3.5% to 4% seen once. Sample: PBMCs. The receptors derive from a woman aged 18-30 years with multiple sclerosis.

There are many counts of this clonotype. The chain carries TRBV18 and TRBJ1-1; 7 bases map to TRBD1. Germline assignment: CDR1 KGHSH and CDR2 LQKENI. V shed 3 bases, J shed 6 bases, and the junction held 1 base outside the gene matches. The CDR3 is made up of 12 amino acids. The CDR3 protein is CASSPQGAEAFF. The CDR3 bases are TGTGCCAGCTCACCTCAGGGGGCTGAAGCTTTCTTT. Looking up the rest from reference TRBV18 and TRBJ1-1 gives the full variable domain: NAGVMQNPRHLVRRRGQEARLRCSPMKGHSHVYWYRQLPEEGLKFMVYLQKENIIDESGMPKERFSAEFPKEGPSILRIQQVVRGDSAAYFCASSPQGAEAFFGQGTRLTVV.

This clonotype was counted ten times or more. This sequence joins TRBV20-1 and TRBJ2-3; 12 bases map to TRBD2. CDR1 is DFQATT and CDR2 is SNEGSKA in the germline V gene (reference sequence). The J segment lost 4 bases and the V segment lost 5 bases, leaving 16 bases of the junction unmatched. The CDR3 contains 18 residues. The CDR3 sequence is CSAPRALAGGRSPDTQYF. The CDR3 DNA follows: TGCAGTGCTCCACGAGCACTAGCGGGGGGACGGTCCCCAGATACGCAGTATTTT.

This clonotype was recorded many times. The rearrangement joins TRBV5-1 to TRBJ2-5; D not resolved. Trimming left V 7 bases short and J 2 bases short, with 12 bases between. The germline CDR1 and CDR2 sequences are SGHRS and YFSETQ. The CDR3 extends over 13 amino acids. CDR3 loop: CASCPEQQETQYF. In DNA, the CDR3 is TGCGCCAGCTGCCCCGAGCAACAAGAGACCCAGTACTTC.

The V gene is TRBV20-1, the J gene TRBJ2-7; 9 bases line up with TRBD1. There are 14 residues in the CDR3. Germline loops: CDR1 DFQATT, CDR2 SNEGSKA (reference sequence). V lost 0 bases and J lost 4; bases outside the gene matches: 4. The CDR3 protein is CSARDPQGAYEQYF. In DNA, the CDR3 is TGCAGTGCTAGAGATCCACAGGGGGCTTACGAGCAGTACTTC.

This clonotype was detected many times. The rearrangement links TRBV5-6 to TRBJ2-2; TRBD2 agrees at 7 bases. In germline, CDR1 is SGHDT, CDR2 YYEEEE. J was trimmed by 4 bases and V by 7 bases; bases with no gene match: 16. The length of the CDR3 is 17 residues. DNA of the CDR3: TGTGCCAGCCCTGCCGGGACTATCATCTCAAGCACCGGGGAGCTGTTTTTT. This sequence encodes CASPAGTIISSTGELFF.

At least ten counts were recorded for this clonotype. The genes are TRBV10-2 and TRBJ2-5, with D tentatively TRBD2 (5 bases). Germline CDR1 reads WSHSY; CDR2 reads SAAADI. This CDR3 contains 13 residues. Trimming stripped 5 bases from V and 5 bases from J, with 12 bases between. The CDR3 region is CASSPPRGETQYF. The CDR3 DNA sequence: TGCGCCAGCAGTCCCCCCCGCGGGGAGACCCAGTACTTC.

In this sample, this clonotype turned up many times. The chain carries TRBV27 and TRBJ2-1; D gene unclear. CDR1 and CDR2 from the germline V gene are MNHEY and SMNVEV (reference sequence). Trimming left V 4 bases short and J 9 bases short, with 10 bases between. This CDR3 has 12 residues. The CDR3 loop is CASSSSIGEQFF. CDR3 bases: TGTGCCAGCAGTTCGTCCATAGGTGAGCAGTTCTTC.

This clonotype was observed many times. CDR3 loop: CASSQQRRDEQYF. DNA for the CDR3: TGTGCCAGCAGTCAACAACGACGGGACGAGCAGTACTTC. The chain uses TRBV12-3 or TRBV12-4 and TRBJ2-7; D gene ambiguous. This CDR3 is 13 amino acids long. V was cut by 5 bases and J by 5 bases, with 13 bases left in between.

This clonotype was recorded many times. The CDR3 DNA follows: TGTGCCAGCAGCTTGGCAGACAATGAGCAGTTCTTC. Translated: CASSLADNEQFF. The rearrangement joins TRBV5-6 to TRBJ2-1; D is uncertain. The ends were cut back, 0 bases at V and 5 bases at J, with 3 bases in the middle. The CDR3 length is 12 residues. CDR1 and CDR2 (germline): SGHDT, YYEEEE.

This clonotype was seen a handful of times. The chain uses TRBV20-1 and TRBJ2-7; 9 bases align to TRBD2. The CDR3 is 13 amino acids. Germline lookup yields CDR1 DFQATT and CDR2 SNEGSKA (reference sequence). Unmatched junction bases numbered 1, after V lost 2 bases and J lost 2 bases. CDR3 nucleotides: TGCAGTGCTAGACTAGCGGGGACCTACGAGCAGTACTTC. It is translated as CSARLAGTYEQYF.

The rearrangement uses TRBV4-3 and TRBJ2-2; the D is unclear. V dropped 1 base and J dropped 6 bases, with 9 bases sitting between them. There are 14 residues in the CDR3. From germline, CDR1 is LGHNA and CDR2 YSLEER. CDR3 DNA sequence: TGCGCCAGCAGCCAAGGTGACGGTCCCGGGGAGCTGTTTTTT. Translating it yields CASSQGDGPGELFF.

The genes are TRBV7-9 and TRBJ2-2; 12 positions agree with TRBD2. Germline-derived CDR1 and CDR2 are SEHNR and FQNEAQ (reference sequence). CDR3 size: 16 residues. The ends lost 6 bases at V and 4 bases at J; junction bases unmatched: 6. The CDR3 region has the DNA TGTGCCAGCAGGAAAGGACTAGCGGGACCCACCGGGGAGCTGTTTTTT. Its protein product is CASRKGLAGPTGELFF.

This clonotype was seen many times. The V call is TRBV7-6, the J call TRBJ2-7; D is possibly TRBD1 (5 bases). The germline V gene encodes CDR1 SGHVS and CDR2 FNYEAQ. The ends were cut back, 2 bases at V and 0 bases at J, with 14 bases in the middle. The CDR3 has 16 amino acids. CDR3 in DNA: TGTGCCAGCAGCTTATTGGGCGGCGACAGCTCCTACGAGCAGTACTTC. It codes for CASSLLGGDSSYEQYF.

This clonotype occurred many times. The rearrangement uses TRBV10-3 and TRBJ2-2; a weak D match, TRBD1 (5 bases). The CDR3 has 11 residues. Per germline, CDR1 ENHRY and CDR2 SYGVKD. Trimming shortened V by 10 bases and J by 5 bases, and 8 bases separated the two germline ends. This CDR3 is CATTVTGELFF. The CDR3 DNA follows: TGTGCCACGACAGTTACCGGGGAGCTGTTTTTT.

This clonotype was counted at least ten times. The chain couples TRBV5-1 to TRBJ2-5; no definite D call. Germline-derived CDR1 and CDR2 are SGHRS and YFSETQ. The CDR3 has 12 amino acids. V lost 0 bases to trimming and J lost 5 bases, with 5 bases between them. CDR3 loop: CASSLDLETQYF. The CDR3 DNA reads TGCGCCAGCAGCTTGGACCTGGAGACCCAGTACTTC.

This clonotype was counted between two and nine times. The V and J genes are TRBV5-8 and TRBJ2-2; tentatively, D is TRBD2 (6 bases). The germline CDR1 and CDR2 sequences are SGHTS and YDEGEE. The CDR3 runs to 15 residues. The ends were cut back, 5 bases at V and 5 bases at J, with 16 bases in the middle. CDR3 nucleotides: TGTGCCAGCAGTGGAGGGATGAAACGTACCGGGGAGCTGTTTTTT. Its translation: CASSGGMKRTGELFF.

This clonotype has ten or more counts. The rearrangement links TRBV4-1 to TRBJ1-2; no reliable D call. This CDR3 contains 18 residues. V lost 0 bases and J lost 4, with 21 bases in between. In germline, CDR1 is MGHRA, CDR2 YSYEKL. CDR3 region: CASSQEGSGRPLAYGYTF. The CDR3 nucleotides are TGCGCCAGCAGCCAAGAGGGGTCAGGACGGCCCCTGGCCTATGGCTACACCTTC.

This clonotype occurred many times. The J gene is TRBJ1-5, the V gene TRBV20-1; the match to TRBD1 covers 9 bases. Germline values: CDR1 DFQATT, CDR2 SNEGSKA (reference sequence). V was clipped by 6 bases and J by 7 bases; unmatched bases: 13. The CDR3 runs 15 residues. The CDR3: CSAPVGQGIEQPQHF. In DNA, the CDR3 is TGCAGTGCCCCGGTCGGACAGGGGATCGAACAGCCCCAGCATTTT.

This clonotype was recorded at least ten times. The rearrangement uses TRBV5-1 and TRBJ2-1; 10 nucleotides line up with TRBD2. V was pared by 3 bases and J by 7 bases, with 7 bases of the junction left unmatched. Germline V gene sequence: CDR1 SGHRS, CDR2 YFSETQ. This CDR3 contains 15 residues. CDR3 sequence: CASSSSSGSGNEQFF. DNA of the CDR3: TGCGCCAGCAGCTCCTCTAGCGGGAGTGGGAATGAGCAGTTCTTC.

This clonotype was detected ten times or more. The chain joins TRBV2 to TRBJ1-2; D perhaps matches TRBD1 (5 bases). There are 14 residues in the CDR3. V dropped 9 bases and J dropped 5 bases, with 19 bases sitting between them. Looked up from germline, CDR1 is SNHLY and CDR2 is FYNNEI. CDR3 sequence reads: CASRGATAFYGYTF. CDR3 sequence (DNA): TGTGCCAGTAGGGGTGCGACGGCCTTTTATGGCTACACCTTC. Variable domain in full (rest from reference TRBV2 and TRBJ1-2): EPEVTQTPSHQVTQMGQEVILRCVPISNHLYFYWYRQILGQKVEFLVSFYNNEISEKSEIFDDQFSVERPDGSNFTLKIRSTKLEDSAMYFCASRGATAFYGYTFGSGTRLTVV.

There are many counts of this clonotype. This sequence joins TRBV12-3 or TRBV12-4 and TRBJ2-2, with a possible D match to TRBD1 (6 bases). The CDR3 is 16 amino acids. V was cut by 7 bases and J by 1 base, with 16 bases left in between. The chain's CDR3 is CASTDAGTMNTGELFF. The DNA of the CDR3 is TGTGCCAGCACCGACGCCGGGACAATGAACACCGGGGAGCTGTTTTTT.